The 23 T cell receptor beta chains below all came from one sample that was sequenced in a study of OX40 agonist ivuxolimab in advanced cancers. Here immunoSEQ multiplex PCR was the method, and the copy in TCRdb shows in-frame clones only, minus some. The data contain tens of thousands of clones, approximately 91% of them singletons. The sample here was CD4+ or CD8+ T cells sorted from blood, taken in a trial of the OX40 agonist ivuxolimab. These TCRs come from an adult with an advanced solid tumor such as melanoma, head and neck, liver or kidney cancer.

Concerning this clone: The junction departs from germline at one end; a sequencing error may be responsible. The genes are TRBV27 and TRBJ2-1; 9 bases are a match to TRBD1. Germline assignment: CDR1 MNHEY and CDR2 SMNVEV (reference sequence). The CDR3 totals 12 residues. The CDR3 reads CASSISGTGRFF. The CDR3 region has the DNA TGTGCCAGCAGTATATCCGGGACAGGGCGGTTCTTC.

The CDR3 loop is CASSWGGSGANVLTF. The CDR3 region has the DNA TGTGCCAGCAGCTGGGGCGGCTCTGGGGCCAACGTCCTGACTTTC. V gene TRBV5-5 combines with J gene TRBJ2-6; D possibly corresponds to TRBD1 (5 bases). V was pared by 3 bases and J by 0 bases, with 7 bases between. Germline V gene data show CDR1 as SGHKS and CDR2 as YYEKEE (reference sequence). CDR3 length equals 15 residues.

This chain uses TRBV19 with TRBJ1-4; 7 bases agree with TRBD1. The CDR3 extends over 12 amino acids. With 11 bases clipped from V and 7 bases from J, the junction kept 7 bases outside the gene matches. In germline, CDR1 is LNHDA, CDR2 SQIVND (reference sequence). The DNA of the CDR3 is TGTGCCTCGGGGAGGGGGCTTGAAAAACTGTTTTTT. Protein product: CASGRGLEKLFF.

The CDR3 nucleotides are TGCGCCAGCAGTGTCGGAGCGGGGGGGTACAATGAGCAGTTCTTC. This translates into CASSVGAGGYNEQFF. The V call is TRBV10-2, the J call TRBJ2-1, with 10 bases lining up with TRBD2. CDR3 length: 15 residues. The trim removed 4 bases at V and 4 bases at J, leaving 4 bases unmatched. CDR1 WSHSY and CDR2 SAAADI come from the germline V gene.

This chain links TRBV18 with TRBJ2-3; D gene unclear. This CDR3 comprises 14 residues. Germline V gene sequence: CDR1 KGHSH, CDR2 LQKENI. The V end was cut by 1 base, the J end by 2 bases, with 7 bases between. Here the CDR3 DNA reads TGTGCCAGCTCACCACTCACAGCCACAGATACGCAGTATTTT. Residues: CASSPLTATDTQYF.

The chain has TRBV21-1 and TRBJ2-2; the D segment call TRBD1 is taken from the table without a DNA check. TRBV21-1 is an annotated pseudogene. The CDR3 is 16 residues long. In DNA form, the CDR3 reads TGTGCCAGCAGCAAATCCGGGACAGGGACTGTCGGGGAGCTGTTTTTT. Its translation: CASSKSGTGTVGELFF.

DNA for the CDR3: TGTGCCAGTACCAATGGGGGAACTGAAGCTTTCTTT. Its protein product is CASTNGGTEAFF. V usage is TRBV19 and J usage is TRBJ1-1; tentatively, D is TRBD1 (5 bases). In germline, CDR1 is LNHDA, CDR2 SQIVND (reference sequence). Trimming pared 7 bases from V and 5 bases from J, leaving 11 bases between. The CDR3 totals 12 residues.

The chain combines TRBV27 with TRBJ1-5, with 9 bases lining up with TRBD1. Germline loops: CDR1 MNHEY, CDR2 SMNVEV (reference sequence). The ends lost 6 bases at V and 5 bases at J; junction bases unmatched: 5. There are 14 residues in the CDR3. The DNA of the CDR3 is TGTGCCAGCAGGCTACAGGGGGCCGATCAGCCCCAGCATTTT. It codes for CASRLQGADQPQHF.

The V call is TRBV30, the J call TRBJ2-2; TRBD1 aligns across 9 bases. CDR3 size: 13 residues. After removal of 6 bases from V and 8 bases from J, the junction contained 7 bases not matched to a gene. Germline V gene sequence: CDR1 GTSNPN, CDR2 SVGIG (reference sequence). CDR3 in amino acids: CACTGTGWGELFF. The CDR3 coding sequence is TGTGCCTGCACCGGGACAGGGTGGGGGGAGCTGTTTTTT.

The V gene is TRBV30, the J gene TRBJ1-3; D remains unclear. Trimming pared 0 bases from V and 2 bases from J, leaving 11 bases between. Germline CDR1 and CDR2: GTSNPN and SVGIG (reference sequence). This CDR3 spans 15 amino acids. CDR3 sequence: CAWSVGVRTGNTIYF. DNA for the CDR3: TGTGCCTGGAGTGTTGGGGTTAGGACTGGAAACACCATATATTTT.

The V gene is TRBV7-9, the J gene TRBJ2-1; 14 nucleotides line up with TRBD2. Germline CDR1 SEHNR, CDR2 FQNEAQ (reference sequence). The CDR3 length is 18 residues. V was pared by 5 bases and J by 0 bases, with 6 bases of the junction left unmatched. The CDR3 DNA reads as TGTGCCAGCAGCCCCCGGACTAGCGGGAGGAGCTCCTACAATGAGCAGTTCTTC. Translation gives CASSPRTSGRSSYNEQFF.

CDR3 residues: CATSSGTVEAFF. CDR3 in DNA: TGTGCCACCTCATCGGGAACAGTTGAAGCTTTCTTT. The chain combines TRBV7-9 with TRBJ1-1, with D hard to call. The V gene's germline CDR1 is SEHNR and CDR2 FQNEAQ (reference sequence). The length of the CDR3 is 12 residues. Trimming removed 10 bases at V and 7 bases at J, with 16 bases between.

The chain combines TRBV9 with TRBJ1-5, with a weak D call TRBD1 (6 bases). Trimming pared 3 bases from V and 6 bases from J, leaving 16 bases between. The germline V gene has CDR1 SGDLS and CDR2 YYNGEE. The CDR3 runs to 15 residues. The DNA of the CDR3 is TGTGCCAGCAGCGCCACAGGGAATGCGGGTCAGCCCCAGCATTTT. As protein: CASSATGNAGQPQHF.

V and J are TRBV6-1 and TRBJ2-1, with D perhaps TRBD1 (6 bases). Trimming removed 1 base at V and 0 bases at J, with 13 bases between. Germline V gene lookup returns CDR1 MNHNS and CDR2 SASEGT. The CDR3 runs 17 residues. Written as DNA, the CDR3 is TGTGCCAGCAGTGAAGTAAAAGGGACACCCTCCTACAATGAGCAGTTCTTC. Its translation: CASSEVKGTPSYNEQFF.

The CDR3 loop is CASSGTGFTEAFF. In DNA form, the CDR3 reads TGTGCCAGCAGCGGGACAGGGTTTACTGAAGCTTTCTTT. This chain uses TRBV9 with TRBJ1-1; 8 nucleotides match TRBD1. This CDR3 is built from 13 residues. V gave up 3 bases and J gave up 5 bases; unmatched junction bases: 3. Germline V gene sequence: CDR1 SGDLS, CDR2 YYNGEE. The entire variable domain, with the rest obtained from reference TRBV9 and TRBJ1-1, is as follows: DSGVTQTPKHLITATGQRVTLRCSPRSGDLSVYWYQQSLDQGLQFLIQYYNGEERAKGNILERFSAQQFPDLHSELNLSSLELGDSALYFCASSGTGFTEAFFGQGTRLTVV.

The chain carries TRBV27 and TRBJ1-5; perhaps TRBD1 as D (5 bases). The CDR3 is 14 residues long. V dropped 2 bases and J dropped 6 bases, with 11 bases sitting between them. The germline gives CDR1 MNHEY, CDR2 SMNVEV (reference sequence). CDR3 sequence: CASSLGRGTQPQHF. For the CDR3, the DNA is TGTGCCAGCAGTTTAGGTAGGGGCACTCAGCCCCAGCATTTT.

The V call is TRBV19, the J call TRBJ2-1; the match to TRBD1 covers 10 bases. This CDR3 spans 15 amino acids. Germline loops: CDR1 LNHDA, CDR2 SQIVND (reference sequence). Trimming at V came to 1 base and at J to 7 bases, leaving 4 bases not matched to a gene. The CDR3 DNA follows: TGTGCCAGTAGTATAGGGGACAGGGGATGGAATGAGCAGTTCTTC. Its protein is CASSIGDRGWNEQFF.

This rearrangement joins TRBV11-2 to TRBJ1-1, with 9 bases that match TRBD1. Germline values: CDR1 SGHAT, CDR2 FQNNGV. This CDR3 comprises 12 residues. V gave up 8 bases and J gave up 8 bases; unmatched junction bases: 6. CDR3 DNA: TGTGCCAGCTTTGGACAGGGGCGCGAAGCTTTCTTT. Protein: CASFGQGREAFF.

The chain combines TRBV29-1 with TRBJ2-7; TRBD2 matches at 12 bases. V was pared by 6 bases and J by 9 bases, with 9 bases of the junction left unmatched. The CDR3 spans 13 residues. Germline values: CDR1 SQVTM, CDR2 ANQGSEA. CDR3 coding DNA: TGCAGCGTAACGGCTAGCGGGAGGGTTGGGCAGTACTTC. The encoded protein is CSVTASGRVGQYF.

The V call is TRBV19, the J call TRBJ2-1; 11 bases match TRBD2. Germline V gives CDR1 LNHDA, CDR2 SQIVND (reference sequence). J lost 6 bases, V lost 7 bases, and 8 bases had no gene match. The CDR3 contains 15 residues. The CDR3 is CASKTTSGAGNEQFF. CDR3 coding DNA: TGTGCCAGTAAAACGACTAGCGGGGCGGGCAATGAGCAGTTCTTC.

This chain uses TRBV27 with TRBJ1-1; no reliable D call. Germline V gene data show CDR1 as MNHEY and CDR2 as SMNVEV (reference sequence). This CDR3 region has 14 residues. V lost 0 bases, J lost 1 base, and 6 bases lay in between. CDR3 sequence reads: CASSLSGENTEAFF. CDR3 DNA: TGTGCCAGCAGTTTATCCGGGGAGAACACTGAAGCTTTCTTT.

The chain has TRBV10-3 and TRBJ2-3, with D perhaps assigned TRBD1 or TRBD2 (5 bases each). Trimming removed 3 bases from V and 6 bases from J, with 7 bases in between. Germline CDR1 ENHRY, CDR2 SYGVKD. The CDR3 contains 12 residues. The CDR3 nucleotides read TGTGCCATCAGTGACTGGGGGGATACGCAGTATTTT. This sequence encodes CAISDWGDTQYF.

The chain links TRBV7-9 to TRBJ2-7; D is ambiguous. V gave up 3 bases and J gave up 2 bases, with 8 bases separating them. Germline values: CDR1 SEHNR, CDR2 FQNEAQ (reference sequence). The CDR3 totals 13 residues. The CDR3 DNA reads TGTGCCAGCAGCTTCAGTATCACCTACGAGCAGTACTTC. It yields the protein CASSFSITYEQYF.